This T cell receptor (beta chain) was obtained from a study of cytomegalovirus exposure and HLA in healthy donors. This clone was recorded only once. Primers for the PCR totalled 60 Vbeta and 13 Jbeta. This table comes from immunoSEQ multiplex PCR, and its TCRdb copy is limited to in-frame clones, with some not included. This sample yields 65,000 to 95,000 clones, of which roughly 85% are seen a single time; about 2.5% belongs to the top ten. The CDR3 has 12 amino acids. Germline-derived CDR1 and CDR2 are SGHRS and YFSETQ. V was clipped by 0 bases and J by 9 bases, with 9 bases between them. The source material was PBMCs. The V gene is TRBV5-1, the J gene TRBJ1-2; D gene unclear. This TCR was sampled from a man aged 30 to 45 in good health and CMV-seronegative. In DNA form, the CDR3 reads TGCGCCAGCAGCTTGGTGGGAGAAAGCTACACCTTC. It specifies CASSLVGESYTF.